The clone carrying this TCR beta chain was observed many times. CDR3 length: 15 amino acids. The V and J ends lost 3 bases and 0 bases respectively, with 6 bases between them. Using a J-beta primer mix together with a sample-barcoded 5' primer, a second PCR was run for roughly 6 to 12 cycles. TCRdb itself ran the 5' RACE reads through MiXCR, one entry per CDR3 protein. The sample has under 2 million distinct CDR3 sequences; roughly 32% are singletons. The entry originates in a study of blood T cells in healthy people across ages. Material: blood. The V call is TRBV12-3 or TRBV12-4, the J call TRBJ2-6; D unclear. This sequence was found in a woman in her twenties or thirties in good health. The CDR3 DNA reads as TGTGCCAGCAGTTTTTTGGGCTCTGGGGCCAACGTCCTGACTTTC. Encoded protein: CASSFLGSGANVLTF.